The clone carrying this TCR beta chain was observed many times. Its antigen is not known. The data are from a study of T cells after yellow fever vaccination. Findings and caveats of the study: Across the CD4 and CD8 compartments, a small share of clonotypes was present in both. Secondary responses were weaker yet peaked faster, day 5 versus 15.

This CDR3 is built from 12 residues. Between the trimmed V and J ends, which lost 4 bases and 2 bases, there was a span of 5 bases. Looked up from germline, CDR1 is SGHTA and CDR2 is FQGNSA. The TCR cDNA carried a universal primer site and UMIs from 5'RACE template switching. One entry per CDR3 protein results from TCRdb running MiXCR on the 5' RACE reads. This table holds approximately 610,000 distinct CDR3 sequences, about a sixth found once. The chain joins TRBV7-2 to TRBJ2-5; D is unresolved. The source of this sequence is a man between 18 and 29 years old who received the YFV17D yellow fever vaccine. The sequencing here drew on PBMCs, taken about 5 days after the first yellow fever vaccination. DNA of the CDR3: TGTGCCAGCAGCTGGGGTCAAGAGACCCAGTACTTC. Protein: CASSWGQETQYF.